The present entry profiles one T cell receptor (beta chain) with its context. What it recognizes is unknown. Trimming cost V 5 bases and J 7 bases, with 14 bases left between them. The CDR3 loop spans 13 amino acids. Germline V gene sequence: CDR1 SGHAT, CDR2 FQNNGV. These data originate in a study of shared clonotypes between healthy human individuals. Study-level information: The people who gave samples were a couple of women and three men aged 18 to 49. Per donor, CD8 memory used one plate, CD8 naive used two, CD4 memory used three and CD4 naive used three. Study outcomes and limitations: Rarefaction revealed incomplete sorted-subset sequencing despite large depth.

Assay used: immunoSEQ multiplex PCR; TCRdb lists only in-frame clones, some missing. The sample shows almost 750,000 clones, roughly 72% of them seen only once. V gene TRBV11-2 combines with J gene TRBJ1-1; the D is unclear. The clonotype originates from a woman aged 30 to 39 in good health. Material for sequencing was memory CD4+ T cells sorted from blood. Indicated subset: CD45RA-negative fraction. The CDR3 sequence: CASSLPWTDEAFF. The CDR3 nucleotides read TGTGCCAGCAGCCTCCCTTGGACGGATGAAGCTTTCTTT.